The next 4 T cell receptor beta chains were all read from a single sample in a study of long-term antiretroviral therapy in people with HIV. It was version v3.0 of the immunoSEQ assay that was run at survey level. Generated by immunoSEQ multiplex PCR, the TCRdb table keeps only in-frame clones and is missing some. The table shows around 19,000 clones, with roughly four fifths occurring only once. Material: unsorted PBMCs, obtained 0.3 years before starting antiretroviral therapy. The receptor source for this set is a man aged 45 to 65 with HIV.

The gene calls are TRBV9 and TRBJ2-1, with TRBD1 identical over 9 bases. Germline CDR1 SGDLS, CDR2 YYNGEE. J was trimmed by 5 bases and V by 3 bases; bases with no gene match: 6. The CDR3 runs to 15 residues. The CDR3 coding sequence is TGTGCCAGCAGCGCCCGACAGGGGGTCAACAATGAGCAGTTCTTC. It is translated as CASSARQGVNNEQFF.

V gene TRBV27 combines with J gene TRBJ2-4; perhaps TRBD2 as D (6 bases). Germline V lookup: CDR1 MNHEY, CDR2 SMNVEV (reference sequence). Trimming left V 7 bases short and J 3 bases short, with 10 bases between. The CDR3 has 13 residues. For the CDR3, the DNA is TGTGCCAGCAAAGGAGCGGGCAAAAACATTCAGTACTTC. This sequence encodes CASKGAGKNIQYF.

This clone was detected once. V gene TRBV7-6 combines with J gene TRBJ1-4, with 9 bases matching TRBD1. Germline assignment: CDR1 SGHVS and CDR2 FNYEAQ. After removal of 5 bases from V and 4 bases from J, the junction contained 5 bases not matched to a gene. This CDR3 region has 15 residues. CDR3 bases: TGTGCCAGCAGCCCCCAGGACAGGGGTAATGAAAAACTGTTTTTT. Translating it yields CASSPQDRGNEKLFF.

The V call is TRBV29-1, the J call TRBJ2-2; TRBD1 or TRBD2 may be the D gene (5 bases each). From germline, CDR1 is SQVTM and CDR2 ANQGSEA. The CDR3 has 12 amino acids. Trimming cost V 6 bases and J 6 bases, with 11 bases left between them. The CDR3 sequence is CSVRGASGELFF. CDR3 in DNA: TGCAGCGTGCGAGGGGCATCCGGGGAGCTGTTTTTT.